A selection of T cell receptor beta chains follows, all from one sample in a study of blood T cell repertoires in COVID-19. The repertoire was sequenced with immunoSEQ multiplex PCR; TCRdb's copy has only in-frame clones and lacks some. This table has about 500,000 clones, approximately 86% appearing once. The material sequenced was PBMCs or T cells enriched from blood (not recorded which). The source is a woman aged 18-29 years who had recovered from COVID-19. The CDR3 runs from the conserved cysteine through the conserved F or W. D genes are given only for firm matches. Clone sizes are given selectively: once, few, many, or a class where the clone is expanded.

J gene	D gene	clone size	V gene	CDR3 protein	CDR3 DNA
TRBJ1-5	.	.	TRBV30	CAWNQGSNQPQHF	TGTGCCTGGAACCAGGGAAGCAATCAGCCCCAGCATTTT
TRBJ1-1	.	.	TRBV2	CASSEIRGVAGTEAFF	TGTGCCAGCAGTGAAATTCGAGGGGTCGCGGGGACTGAAGCTTTCTTT
TRBJ1-4	.	.	TRBV29-1	CSALAWGREKLFF	TGCAGCGCCCTTGCCTGGGGCCGGGAAAAACTGTTTTTT
TRBJ1-6	.	few	TRBV10-2	CASREGSGNNSPLHF	TGCGCCAGCAGGGAGGGGTCAGGGAATAATTCACCCCTCCACTTT
TRBJ2-1	TRBD1	.	TRBV6-1	CASSEGQGVYNEQFF	TGTGCCAGCAGTGAGGGACAGGGGGTATACAATGAGCAGTTCTTC
TRBJ2-3	.	.	TRBV5-3	CARSLSEGRADTQYF	TGTGCCAGAAGCTTGTCTGAGGGAAGGGCAGATACGCAGTATTTT
TRBJ2-7	.	.	TRBV24-1	CATSDSTYSYEQYF	TGTGCCACCAGTGATTCGACTTATTCCTACGAGCAGTACTTC
TRBJ1-2	TRBD1	.	TRBV29-1	CSVSQGQGDGYTF	TGCAGCGTTTCGCAGGGGCAGGGGGATGGCTACACCTTC
TRBJ2-5	.	.	TRBV28	CASSLSRRTQYF	TGTGCCAGCAGTTTATCTCGGAGGACCCAGTACTTC
TRBJ1-5	TRBD1	few	TRBV10-3	CAISSTGDQPQHF	TGTGCCATCAGCTCAACAGGGGATCAGCCCCAGCATTTT
TRBJ1-1	.	.	TRBV5-1	CASSFKSSGTEAFF	TGCGCCAGCAGCTTTAAGTCTTCGGGCACTGAAGCTTTCTTT
TRBJ1-4	.	few	TRBV4-1	CASSQEAGLNEKLFF	TGCGCCAGCAGCCAAGAGGCAGGACTTAATGAAAAACTGTTTTTT
TRBJ1-1	.	.	TRBV18	CASSPQGTEAFF	TGTGCCAGCTCGCCTCAGGGAACTGAAGCTTTCTTT